Shown below are 28 T cell receptor beta chains from a single sample sequenced in a study of T cells in Graves' hyperthyroidism and ophthalmopathy. Regions amplified from RNA transcripts were the TCR beta CDR3 regions. An initial round of RT-PCR targeting the TCR CDR3 relied on the HTBI primer set. MiXCR was run by TCRdb on the multiplex PCR reads, yielding one entry per CDR3 protein. The repertoire holds more than 100,000 distinct CDR3 sequences, with approximately 48% as singletons. The sample comprised blood. The source is a man aged 40-50 years with Graves' hyperthyroidism.

Of note for this clonotype: At one of its ends the junction is not consistent with the germline gene, which may arise from a read error. The J gene is TRBJ1-5, the V gene TRBV4-1, with no clear D. Germline V lookup: CDR1 MGHRA, CDR2 YSYEKL. The CDR3 loop spans 13 amino acids. CDR3 in DNA: TGTGCCAGCAGTCCCCTTAACAATCAGCCCCAGCATTTT. Protein sequence: CASSPLNNQPQHF.

In this sample, this clonotype turned up many times. This rearrangement joins TRBV10-1 to TRBJ1-5; tentatively, D is TRBD1 (5 bases). CDR1 and CDR2 (germline): WNHNN, SYGVQD (reference sequence). This CDR3 contains 12 residues. V was shortened by 10 bases and J by 6 bases, with 13 bases between the two germline ends. The CDR3 coding sequence is TGCGCCACCACCCTGGGGGGTCAGCCCCAGCATTTT. This translates into CATTLGGQPQHF.

This clonotype was seen a few times. The V gene is TRBV12-3 or TRBV12-4, the J gene TRBJ2-3, with 8 bases aligning to TRBD2. The CDR3 sequence is 16 residues long. The trim removed 3 bases at V and 0 bases at J, leaving 5 bases unmatched. CDR3 region: CASSFLRGGSTDTQYF. The CDR3 bases are TGTGCCAGCAGTTTCTTACGGGGGGGGAGCACAGATACGCAGTATTTT.

This clonotype was detected many times. CDR3 sequence: CASSVVGTNSYNEQFF. The DNA for the CDR3 is TGTGCCAGCAGCGTAGTCGGGACAAACTCCTACAATGAGCAGTTCTTC. The rearrangement joins TRBV9 to TRBJ2-1, with a weak D call TRBD1 (6 bases). Trimming pared 0 bases from V and 0 bases from J, leaving 10 bases between. The CDR3 covers 16 residues. In germline, CDR1 is SGDLS, CDR2 YYNGEE.

Notes on this clonotype: Germline is not matched at one junction end, which may reflect a read error. The chain employs TRBV7-2 and TRBJ2-2, with a tentative D call TRBD2 (5 bases). The CDR3 is 16 amino acids. Looked up from germline, CDR1 is SGHTA and CDR2 is FQGNSA. The CDR3 nucleotides read TGTGCGAGCAGGCACCCTCGGGGAACGAACACCGGGGAGCTGTTTTTT. The encoded protein is CASRHPRGTNTGELFF.

This clonotype appeared many times. This chain joins TRBV5-8 and TRBJ1-3; D is ambiguous. Per the germline V gene, CDR1 is SGHTS and CDR2 is YDEGEE. This CDR3 is built from 14 residues. Trimming shortened V by 4 bases and J by 0 bases, and 8 bases separated the two germline ends. The CDR3 bases are TGTGCCAGCAGCCCCGAAATCTCTGGAAACACCATATATTTT. Residues: CASSPEISGNTIYF.

This sequence joins TRBV7-3 and TRBJ1-1; 7 bases align to TRBD1. V was clipped by 5 bases and J by 0 bases; unmatched bases: 6. This CDR3 is built from 15 residues. Germline values: CDR1 SGHTA, CDR2 FQGTGA. For the CDR3, the DNA is TGTGCCAGCAGCCTAGCGGGACAGCTGAACACTGAAGCTTTCTTT. As protein: CASSLAGQLNTEAFF.

The table lists this clonotype with a few counts. The chain is built from TRBV9 and TRBJ1-1; D unresolved. CDR1 and CDR2 from the germline V gene are SGDLS and YYNGEE. The CDR3 length is 15 residues. Trimming stripped 4 bases from V and 0 bases from J, with 13 bases between. The CDR3: CASSQDAVMNTEAFF. As DNA, the CDR3 is TGTGCCAGCAGCCAAGATGCAGTTATGAACACTGAAGCTTTCTTT.

This clonotype was seen a handful of times. This chain joins TRBV7-2 and TRBJ2-7; D is ambiguous. Trimming removed 5 bases from V and 0 bases from J, with 14 bases in between. In germline, CDR1 is SGHTA, CDR2 FQGNSA. This CDR3 spans 15 amino acids. The CDR3 region has the DNA TGTGCCAGCAGCCAAGACGTCGGATACTCCTACGAGCAGTACTTC. Amino acid sequence: CASSQDVGYSYEQYF.

The genes are TRBV20-1 and TRBJ2-2, with 8 bases that match TRBD2. V shed 3 bases, J shed 3 bases, and the junction held 12 bases outside the gene matches. The germline V gene has CDR1 DFQATT and CDR2 SNEGSKA (reference sequence). The CDR3 spans 17 residues. The CDR3 loop is CSASIQGSGVDTGELFF. Written as DNA, the CDR3 is TGCAGTGCTAGCATACAGGGTAGCGGGGTCGACACCGGGGAGCTGTTTTTT.

This clonotype was detected ten times or more. The V and J genes are TRBV4-3 and TRBJ2-7; weak D call: TRBD2 (6 bases). Germline-derived CDR1 and CDR2 are LGHNA and YSLEER. Trimming pared 0 bases from V and 0 bases from J, leaving 9 bases between. The CDR3 consists of 15 residues. The CDR3 protein is CASSQEAGISYEQYF. CDR3 coding DNA: TGCGCCAGCAGCCAAGAGGCGGGAATCTCCTACGAGCAGTACTTC.

This rearrangement joins TRBV2 to TRBJ1-5, with TRBD1 matching over 10 bases. Trimming at V came to 6 bases and at J to 11 bases, leaving 13 bases not matched to a gene. This CDR3 has 15 residues. The germline V gene has CDR1 SNHLY and CDR2 FYNNEI. This chain's CDR3 is CASSTTGGHQETQHF. The CDR3 region has the DNA TGTGCCAGCAGCACGACAGGGGGCCACCAAGAGACCCAGCATTTT.

The table lists this clonotype with many counts. The chain couples TRBV7-2 to TRBJ2-5; D might be TRBD1 (6 bases). This CDR3 region has 13 residues. CDR1 and CDR2 (germline): SGHTA, FQGNSA. The V end lost 6 bases, the J end lost 1 base, and 9 bases lay between the germline ends. This chain's CDR3 is CASRGGSQETQYF. In DNA form, the CDR3 reads TGTGCCAGCAGAGGGGGAAGCCAAGAGACCCAGTACTTC.

This clonotype was seen many times. The chain links TRBV10-3 to TRBJ1-1; D remains ambiguous. This CDR3 region has 14 residues. Trimming shortened V by 8 bases and J by 4 bases, and 17 bases separated the two germline ends. CDR1 is ENHRY, CDR2 SYGVKD, per germline. Here the CDR3 DNA reads TGTGCCATCGGGTCTTCTAGGGATGCCACTGAAGCTTTCTTT. As protein: CAIGSSRDATEAFF.

J is TRBJ1-2 and V is TRBV5-6; D remains unclear. The CDR3 has 15 residues. Germline V CDR1 and CDR2: SGHDT, YYEEEE. V shed 0 bases and J shed 5 bases, with 14 bases lying between them. CDR3 sequence (DNA): TGTGCCAGCAGCTTGGATGGGCCAGCACGGTATGGCTACACCTTC. Protein sequence: CASSLDGPARYGYTF.

The chain combines TRBV2 with TRBJ1-5, with D unclear. There are 14 residues in the CDR3. Germline-derived CDR1 and CDR2 are SNHLY and FYNNEI. Trimming removed 7 bases from V and 15 bases from J, with 25 bases in between. As DNA, the CDR3 is TGTGCCAGCAAATGGAGGAGGGAAGACGGGGAGCTGCATTTT. As protein: CASKWRREDGELHF.

The genes are TRBV2 and TRBJ1-6, with a tentative D call TRBD1 (5 bases). Trimming stripped 6 bases from V and 9 bases from J, with 15 bases between. The length of the CDR3 is 14 residues. CDR1 and CDR2 from the germline V gene are SNHLY and FYNNEI. DNA of the CDR3: TGTGCCAGCAGGGCGGGACGGCGTTTTTCACCCCTCCACTTT. The encoded protein is CASRAGRRFSPLHF.

This clonotype has a handful of counts. This chain joins TRBV7-9 and TRBJ2-1, with D perhaps TRBD2 (6 bases). CDR3 length: 12 residues. Trimming cost V 11 bases and J 8 bases, with 16 bases left between them. CDR1 and CDR2 (germline): SEHNR, FQNEAQ (reference sequence). In DNA form, the CDR3 reads TGTGCCTGGTGGGGCGGGGTGGATGAGCAGTTCTTC. This sequence encodes CAWWGGVDEQFF.

This clonotype was recorded many times. V usage is TRBV29-1 and J usage is TRBJ1-1; 7 bases align to TRBD1. The CDR3 extends over 13 amino acids. V was clipped by 7 bases and J by 6 bases; unmatched bases: 11. Per the germline V gene, CDR1 is SQVTM and CDR2 is ANQGSEA. The DNA of the CDR3 is TGCAGCGCCGTGGACAGGTCACTTTCTGAAGCTTTCTTT. Its protein is CSAVDRSLSEAFF.

This clonotype showed up just a few times. This rearrangement joins TRBV30 to TRBJ1-6; D ambiguous. The CDR3 loop spans 13 amino acids. Trimming stripped 3 bases from V and 7 bases from J, with 10 bases between. Germline CDR1 is GTSNPN and CDR2 is SVGIG (reference sequence). CDR3 sequence (DNA): TGTGCCTGGAGCTCGGTAGCCAATTCACCCCTCCACTTT. Translation: CAWSSVANSPLHF. The full variable domain, completed using reference TRBV30 and TRBJ1-6, is SQTIHQWPATLVQPVGSPLSLECTVEGTSNPNLYWYRQAAGRGLQLLFYSVGIGQISSEVPQNLSASRPQDRQFILSSKKLLLSDSGFYLCAWSSVANSPLHFGNGTRLTVT.

Points on this clonotype: A read error may be the cause here, since a much bigger clone is one base away. V gene TRBV9 combines with J gene TRBJ2-2; 7 nucleotides agree with TRBD2. In germline, CDR1 is SGDLS, CDR2 YYNGEE. The V segment lost 4 bases and the J segment 6 bases; nucleotides outside the gene matches: 9. The CDR3 has 15 residues. The CDR3: CASSQRTGRAGELFF. The CDR3 bases are TGTGCCAGCAGCCAACGGACGGGGAGGGCCGGGGAGCTGTTTTTT.

The rearrangement uses TRBV20-1 and TRBJ2-7, with 10 nucleotides matching TRBD2. Germline V gene sequence: CDR1 DFQATT, CDR2 SNEGSKA (reference sequence). V lost 6 bases and J lost 0; bases outside the gene matches: 8. This CDR3 comprises 15 residues. CDR3: CSAINLAGVSYEQYF. The CDR3, as DNA: TGCAGTGCGATAAACCTAGCGGGAGTCTCCTACGAGCAGTACTTC.

This clonotype was detected ten times or more. In DNA form, the CDR3 reads TGTGCCAGCAGCGCCGGGACTCGAGGGGGGGAGCAGTACTTC. Amino acids: CASSAGTRGGEQYF. V usage is TRBV27 and J usage is TRBJ2-7, with D perhaps matching TRBD1 or TRBD2 (6 bases each). The CDR3 sequence is 14 residues long. Trimming shortened V by 6 bases and J by 7 bases, and 19 bases separated the two germline ends. Per germline, CDR1 MNHEY and CDR2 SMNVEV (reference sequence).

This clonotype was observed a handful of times. This chain links TRBV6-1 with TRBJ1-1; D may be TRBD1 (5 bases). The germline CDR1 and CDR2 sequences are MNHNS and SASEGT. The germline V and J ends were trimmed by 8 bases and 3 bases, with 19 bases remaining between them. The CDR3 is made up of 15 amino acids. For the CDR3, the DNA is TGTGCCAGCCGAACCCTTGACAGAGATTACACTGAAGCTTTCTTT. Translated, it gives CASRTLDRDYTEAFF.

The V gene is TRBV10-3, the J gene TRBJ2-1, with D uncertain. The germline gives CDR1 ENHRY, CDR2 SYGVKD. The V gene lost 5 bases and the J gene lost 0 bases, with 11 bases spanning the gap. This CDR3 contains 15 residues. CDR3 in DNA: TGTGCCATCAGTTTATACGGAAGCTCCTACAATGAGCAGTTCTTC. It translates to CAISLYGSSYNEQFF.

The chain uses TRBV6-6 and TRBJ1-2; D perhaps matches TRBD1 (5 bases). In germline, CDR1 is MNHNY, CDR2 SVGAGI (reference sequence). The V gene lost 0 bases and the J gene lost 8 bases, with 10 bases spanning the gap. This CDR3 is built from 13 residues. The CDR3 DNA is TGTGCCAGCAGTTACTCCGGGGGGGAGGGCTACACCTTC. Its translation: CASSYSGGEGYTF.

This clonotype was found many times. The V gene is TRBV5-4, the J gene TRBJ2-5; the D gene could be TRBD1 or TRBD2 (5 bases each). V dropped 1 base and J dropped 3 bases, with 13 bases sitting between them. This CDR3 contains 15 residues. Per germline, CDR1 SGHNT and CDR2 YYREEE (reference sequence). The CDR3 DNA sequence: TGTGCCAGCAGCTTGCGGGGACGGAAAAAAGAGACCCAGTACTTC. This codes for CASSLRGRKKETQYF.

This clonotype turned up a few times. CDR3 sequence (DNA): TGTGCCAGCAGCCACGGGCAGCCCGGCCAGGGCTACACCTTC. Its protein is CASSHGQPGQGYTF. The chain uses TRBV5-6 and TRBJ1-2; no reliable D call. The length of the CDR3 is 14 residues. V dropped 4 bases and J dropped 8 bases, with 18 bases sitting between them. CDR1 is SGHDT and CDR2 is YYEEEE in the germline V gene.